One and the same sample provided the 5 T cell receptor beta chains below, sequenced in a study of T cell clonality in common variable immunodeficiency. The table came from immunoSEQ multiplex PCR; TCRdb's copy has only in-frame clones and leaves some out. Recorded here are tens of thousands of clones, with no singletons, and the ten leading clones hold 3.5% to 4.5%. The material sequenced was peripheral blood mononuclear cells. The origin of the receptors is a person between 18 and 70 years old in good health.

This clone was found many times. The read ends 3 residues shy of where the CDR3 ends; the end is completed using the germline J gene. The V and J genes are TRBV7-9 and TRBJ2-1; D remains ambiguous. Germline CDR1 SEHNR, CDR2 FQNEAQ (reference sequence). Deletions cut 10 bases from V and 6 bases from J, with 19 bases between. This CDR3 is built from 14 residues. CDR3 DNA (partial): TGTGCCATACAGAGAACCTCCGCCAGCAATGAG. Protein: CAIQRTSASNE. The whole CDR3 region reads CAIQRTSASNEQFF.

In regard to this clone: The read ends 3 residues early relative to the CDR3; the germline J gene fills the gap. The chain recombines TRBV7-8 with TRBJ2-3; D is unresolved. Germline V gives CDR1 SGHVS, CDR2 FQNEAQ. This CDR3 is built from 14 residues. The part of the CDR3 DNA that was read is TGTGCCAGCAGCCCGTTAGGGCCAAGTGAGACG. Translated, it gives CASSPLGPSET. The full CDR3 reads CASSPLGPSETQYF. Supplemented by reference TRBV7-8 and TRBJ2-3, the full variable domain reads GAGVSQSPRYKVAKRGQDVALRCDPISGHVSLFWYQQALGQGPEFLTYFQNEAQLDKSGLPSDRFFAERPEGSVSTLKIQRTQQEDSAVYLCASSPLGPSETQYFGPGTRLTVL.

This clone is termed medium-sized. Read coverage stops 3 residues before the CDR3 terminus; the germline J gene supplies the remainder. The V gene is TRBV7-3, the J gene TRBJ2-1; TRBD2 aligns across 8 bases. This CDR3 comprises 14 residues. The V and J ends lost 5 bases and 5 bases, in that order; junction bases with no gene match: 5. Germline V gene data show CDR1 as SGHTA and CDR2 as FQGTGA. The DNA read from the CDR3 is TGTGCCAGCAGCCCCCCGGGGGGGAACAATGAG. This encodes CASSPPGGNNE. The whole CDR3 protein reads CASSPPGGNNEQFF.

This clone has only a few counts. The read gets to within 3 residues of the CDR3 end, and the germline J gene fills in the rest. V is TRBV5-1 and J is TRBJ2-5; possible D gene TRBD1, 6 bases. The V gene lost 4 bases and the J gene lost 0 bases, with 10 bases spanning the gap. Germline CDR1 is SGHRS and CDR2 is YFSETQ. This CDR3 is 14 amino acids long. The covered CDR3 bases are TGCGCCAGCAGCAAAGGGACAAACCAAGAGACC. Translation gives CASSKGTNQET. The entire CDR3 sequence reads CASSKGTNQETQYF.

This clone showed up just a few times. Read data end 3 residues before the CDR3 end; the end is taken from the germline J gene. The chain links TRBV10-2 to TRBJ2-7; TRBD1 aligns across 11 bases. This CDR3 has 16 residues. Germline V gene sequence: CDR1 WSHSY, CDR2 SAAADI. J was trimmed by 3 bases and V by 7 bases; bases with no gene match: 11. The CDR3 protein is CASKGAGQGAVYEQYF. The CDR3 DNA, read in part, is TGCGCCAGCAAGGGGGCCGGACAGGGGGCCGTCTACGAG.